The 20 T cell receptor beta chains listed next were all sequenced from one sample in a study of early stage breast cancer tumors. Clones were sequenced by immunoSEQ multiplex PCR, and TCRdb holds only the in-frame ones, with some missing. The sample has some 30,000 clones, 84% seen once. The specimen was blood. The receptors come from a person aged 45 to 60 with breast cancer.

In regard to this clone: Other DNA sequences within the sample encode an identical CDR3. The V and J genes are TRBV6-1 and TRBJ1-5; no clear D gene. The length of the CDR3 is 14 residues. V gave up 2 bases and J gave up 4 bases, with 9 bases separating them. Germline-derived CDR1 and CDR2 are MNHNS and SASEGT. The CDR3 spells CASSETQPNQPQHF. DNA for the CDR3: TGTGCCAGCAGTGAAACACAGCCGAATCAGCCCCAGCATTTT.

This chain connects TRBV14 to TRBJ2-7; 7 bases fit TRBD2. Losses at the gene ends were 0 bases for V and 2 bases for J; bases not matched to a gene: 4. The CDR3 covers 15 residues. Germline V gene lookup returns CDR1 SGHDN and CDR2 FVKESK. Here the CDR3 DNA reads TGTGCCAGCAGCCAAGATGGGGGGGGTACCTACGAGCAGTACTTC. This gives the protein CASSQDGGGTYEQYF.

The rearrangement links TRBV5-4 to TRBJ2-5; D unclear. Trimming took off 0 bases at V and 5 bases at J, with 8 bases between the two ends. This CDR3 region has 13 residues. Germline V CDR1 and CDR2: SGHNT, YYREEE (reference sequence). The CDR3 region has the DNA TGTGCCAGCAGCTTGGCCGGGTACGAGACCCAGTACTTC. Translation gives CASSLAGYETQYF.

The chain couples TRBV6-6 to TRBJ1-2; 8 nucleotides match TRBD1. Per germline, CDR1 MNHNY and CDR2 SVGAGI (reference sequence). J lost 0 bases, V lost 6 bases, and 9 bases had no gene match. The CDR3 contains 16 residues. The CDR3 coding sequence is TGTGCCAGCAGCCCCCGGGGGGACAGGCCTAACTATGGCTACACCTTC. It translates to CASSPRGDRPNYGYTF.

V usage is TRBV10-3 and J usage is TRBJ2-5; 9 positions agree with TRBD2. Trimming at V came to 3 bases and at J to 4 bases, leaving 6 bases not matched to a gene. CDR1 ENHRY and CDR2 SYGVKD come from the germline V gene. The CDR3 spans 15 residues. For the CDR3, the DNA is TGTGCCATCAGTGATCAAGCGGGGGGCCCAGAGACCCAGTACTTC. Its protein product is CAISDQAGGPETQYF.

This chain links TRBV7-7 with TRBJ2-1; D possibly corresponds to TRBD1 (5 bases). The CDR3 runs 13 residues. Germline CDR1 and CDR2: SSHAT and FNYEAQ (reference sequence). V was cut by 5 bases and J by 7 bases, with 12 bases left in between. CDR3 DNA sequence: TGTGCCAGCAGCATTGACAGATTTAATGAGCAGTTCTTC. This encodes CASSIDRFNEQFF.

This clone was recorded once. The rearrangement uses TRBV5-6 and TRBJ2-3; D may be TRBD2 (6 bases). V lost 4 bases, J lost 2 bases, and 14 bases lay in between. From germline, CDR1 is SGHDT and CDR2 YYEEEE. The CDR3 runs to 15 residues. CDR3 DNA: TGTGCCAGCAGCGGCGGGACGGGTGACACAGATACGCAGTATTTT. Translating gives CASSGGTGDTDTQYF. The variable domain in full, completed from reference TRBV5-6 and TRBJ2-3, reads DAGVTQSPTHLIKTRGQQVTLRCSPKSGHDTVSWYQQALGQGPQFIFQYYEEEERQRGNFPDRFSGHQFPNYSSELNVNALLLGDSALYLCASSGGTGDTDTQYFGPGTRLTVL.

This chain uses TRBV28 with TRBJ1-5; possibly TRBD1 for D (6 bases). CDR3 size: 13 residues. Germline V gives CDR1 MDHEN, CDR2 SYDVKM. Trimming took off 5 bases at V and 7 bases at J, with 12 bases between the two ends. The CDR3 region is CASSQTGGQPQHF. In DNA form, the CDR3 reads TGTGCCAGCAGTCAGACAGGTGGGCAGCCCCAGCATTTT.

In its sample, this clone was seen once. This rearrangement joins TRBV12-5 to TRBJ2-5, with TRBD1 matching over 8 bases. The CDR3 runs to 16 residues. J gave up 5 bases and V 4 bases, and 12 bases lay outside the gene matches. Germline V gene lookup returns CDR1 LGHNT and CDR2 FRNRAP. The CDR3 spells CASGSRPQGAGETQYF. CDR3 in DNA: TGTGCTAGTGGTTCCCGCCCCCAGGGGGCGGGCGAGACCCAGTACTTC.

This rearrangement joins TRBV19 to TRBJ2-5; TRBD2 matches at 9 bases. Germline values: CDR1 LNHDA, CDR2 SQIVND (reference sequence). The ends lost 5 bases at V and 4 bases at J; junction bases unmatched: 8. This CDR3 contains 15 residues. CDR3: CASSAPAGGGETQYF. DNA for the CDR3: TGTGCCAGTAGTGCACCAGCGGGAGGCGGAGAGACCCAGTACTTC.

This chain links TRBV5-4 with TRBJ1-2, with D possibly being TRBD1 (5 bases). V gave up 5 bases and J gave up 0 bases, with 14 bases separating them. The CDR3 runs to 15 residues. The germline V gene encodes CDR1 SGHNT and CDR2 YYREEE (reference sequence). In DNA form, the CDR3 reads TGTGCCAGCAGAGGAATCCGGGACGCTAACTATGGCTACACCTTC. Protein product: CASRGIRDANYGYTF.

V is TRBV7-6 and J is TRBJ1-2; 7 nucleotides agree with TRBD1. CDR1 and CDR2 from the germline V gene are SGHVS and FNYEAQ. The CDR3 contains 14 residues. With 1 base clipped from V and 5 bases from J, the junction kept 4 bases outside the gene matches. The CDR3 coding sequence is TGTGCCAGCAGCTTAGACAGGGGACCTTATGGCTACACCTTC. It codes for CASSLDRGPYGYTF.

The chain is built from TRBV6-4 and TRBJ2-3; the match to TRBD2 covers 8 bases. The J segment lost 1 base and the V segment lost 3 bases, leaving 9 bases of the junction unmatched. The CDR3 totals 17 residues. The V gene's germline CDR1 is MRHNA and CDR2 SNTAGT. The chain's CDR3 is CASSEGRAGGGTDTQYF. Written as DNA, the CDR3 is TGTGCCAGCAGTGAAGGCCGTGCGGGAGGAGGCACAGATACGCAGTATTTT.

The chain combines TRBV29-1 with TRBJ1-1; tentative D call: TRBD1 (6 bases). This CDR3 has 12 residues. Looked up from germline, CDR1 is SQVTM and CDR2 is ANQGSEA. The V end was cut by 4 bases, the J end by 4 bases, with 10 bases between. The CDR3 loop reads CSVGGGGTEAFF. In DNA form, the CDR3 reads TGCAGCGTTGGCGGAGGGGGCACTGAAGCTTTCTTT.

J is TRBJ1-2 and V is TRBV10-3; tentatively, D is TRBD1 (6 bases). Germline V gene data show CDR1 as ENHRY and CDR2 as SYGVKD. Between the trimmed V and J ends, which lost 4 bases and 7 bases, there was a span of 22 bases. This CDR3 has 16 residues. DNA for the CDR3: TGTGCCATCAGTGCAGCGCCAGGGGCTCCCCTCGGTGGCTACACCTTC. Translated: CAISAAPGAPLGGYTF.

The chain joins TRBV9 to TRBJ1-2; the D gene is possibly TRBD1 (5 bases). V was clipped by 0 bases and J by 1 base, with 19 bases between them. The germline gives CDR1 SGDLS, CDR2 YYNGEE. The CDR3 has 18 residues. The DNA of the CDR3 is TGTGCCAGCAGCGTAGCCCCCAACGGCCGACAGATTAACTATGGCTACACCTTC. As protein: CASSVAPNGRQINYGYTF.

The chain employs TRBV25-1 and TRBJ2-7; D is undetermined. CDR1 is MGHDK, CDR2 SYGVNS, per germline. V gave up 3 bases and J gave up 3 bases, with 6 bases separating them. The CDR3 has 12 residues. CDR3 amino acids: CASSDVVYEQYF. The CDR3 bases are TGTGCCAGCAGTGATGTTGTCTACGAGCAGTACTTC.

This clone was seen once. The chain carries TRBV7-8 and TRBJ2-1; D is undetermined. V gave up 1 base and J gave up 0 bases, with 13 bases separating them. The V gene's germline CDR1 is SGHVS and CDR2 FQNEAQ. The CDR3 consists of 17 residues. The CDR3 bases are TGTGCCAGCAGCTTAGACCCTCGCCTGAGCTCCTACAATGAGCAGTTCTTC. Its protein is CASSLDPRLSSYNEQFF.

The gene calls are TRBV5-4 and TRBJ2-3; 9 nucleotides agree with TRBD1. J was trimmed by 7 bases and V by 4 bases; bases with no gene match: 10. The CDR3 contains 15 residues. Germline V CDR1 and CDR2: SGHNT, YYREEE (reference sequence). As DNA, the CDR3 is TGTGCCAGCAGCCCGGGGGGACAGGGTATGAATACGCAGTATTTT. Translated: CASSPGGQGMNTQYF.

The chain uses TRBV19 and TRBJ2-3; TRBD2 aligns across 8 bases. This CDR3 contains 15 residues. From germline, CDR1 is LNHDA and CDR2 SQIVND (reference sequence). V trimming: 7 bases; J trimming: 0 bases; junction bases outside the gene matches: 6. DNA for the CDR3: TGTGCCAGTATAGTTACTAGCGGAAGCACAGATACGCAGTATTTT. Encoded protein: CASIVTSGSTDTQYF.